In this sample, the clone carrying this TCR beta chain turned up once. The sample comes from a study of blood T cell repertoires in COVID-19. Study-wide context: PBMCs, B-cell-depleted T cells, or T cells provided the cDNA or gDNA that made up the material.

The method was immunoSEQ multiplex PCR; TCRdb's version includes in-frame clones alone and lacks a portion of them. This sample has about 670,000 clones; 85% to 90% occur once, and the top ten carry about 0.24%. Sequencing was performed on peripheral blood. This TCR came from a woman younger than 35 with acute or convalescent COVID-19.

The CDR3 spells CASSFAGQGTDTQYF. DNA of the CDR3: TGTGCCAGCAGCTTCGCCGGACAGGGAACAGATACGCAGTATTTT. The chain uses TRBV11-3 and TRBJ2-3; 8 nucleotides agree with TRBD1. Germline lookup yields CDR1 SGHNT and CDR2 YENEEA. V dropped 3 bases and J dropped 3; count of bases not matched to a gene: 5. The CDR3 has 15 residues.